This T cell receptor beta chain was recorded in a study of blood T cell repertoires in COVID-19. Study summary: Donors in the United States, Italy and Spain gave samples during acute or convalescent COVID-19. PBMCs, B-cell-depleted T cells, or T cells provided the cDNA or gDNA that made up the material.

The germline gives CDR1 GTSNPN, CDR2 SVGIG (reference sequence). This CDR3 is built from 13 residues. V lost 7 bases to trimming and J lost 5 bases, with 17 bases between them. As originally analysed: For nucleated cells, counts were estimated from reference gene primer amplification. The repertoire was sequenced with immunoSEQ multiplex PCR; TCRdb's copy has only in-frame clones and lacks some. The V and J calls and the clone size are those of that table, but D and trimming were determined from the DNA. The table records 200,000 to 250,000 clones, approximately 91% of them present only once. V usage is TRBV30 and J usage is TRBJ1-1; D may be TRBD1 (5 bases). The sequencing sample was made of peripheral blood. The origin of this receptor is a woman aged 55-70 years with acute or convalescent COVID-19. CDR3 coding DNA: TGTGCCTCTCAATCACAGGCTGTGACTGAAGCTTTCTTT. Amino acid sequence: CASQSQAVTEAFF.